What follows are 15 T cell receptor beta chains derived from one specimen sequenced in a study of T-cell reconstitution after alpha-beta-depleted transplantation in children. Researchers prepared the TCRbeta library using unique molecular identifiers, the study reports. A single record per CDR3 protein comes from TCRdb applying MiXCR to the PCR reads. In the table there are fewer than 550,000 distinct CDR3 sequences, 15% to 20% of which are singletons. Sequencing used PBMCs, mostly from graft donor cells, obtained 360 days after TCRalphabeta/CD19-depleted stem cell transplant. The receptors originated from a boy under three years old who had a stem cell transplant for Wiskott-Aldrich syndrome, so the T cells may come from the graft donor.

This clonotype came up a few times. The chain couples TRBV6-1 to TRBJ2-7, with D perhaps assigned TRBD1 or TRBD2 (6 bases each). This CDR3 spans 15 amino acids. V gave up 5 bases and J gave up 1 base, with 15 bases separating them. In germline, CDR1 is MNHNS, CDR2 SASEGT. As DNA, the CDR3 is TGTGCCAGCAGTCCCGGGGGCTCTCTTTCCTACGAGCAGTACTTC. Protein product: CASSPGGSLSYEQYF.

The table lists this clonotype with a few counts. The rearrangement uses TRBV12-3 or TRBV12-4 and TRBJ2-1; possible D gene TRBD2, 6 bases. V dropped 5 bases and J dropped 8 bases, with 16 bases sitting between them. The CDR3 spans 14 residues. The CDR3 here is CASSGTLAFHEQFF. The DNA for the CDR3 is TGTGCCAGCAGTGGGACCCTAGCGTTCCATGAGCAGTTCTTC.

This clonotype appeared a few times. This chain links TRBV4-1 with TRBJ1-6, with 8 bases lining up with TRBD1. The CDR3 has 15 residues. The germline gives CDR1 MGHRA, CDR2 YSYEKL. J was trimmed by 8 bases and V by 1 base; bases with no gene match: 4. The CDR3 here is CASSQGQGRYSPLHF. The CDR3 DNA reads as TGCGCCAGCAGCCAAGGACAGGGGAGATATTCACCCCTCCACTTT.

This clonotype appeared many times. The chain recombines TRBV7-9 with TRBJ2-4, with 9 bases aligning to TRBD1. CDR3 length: 14 residues. Germline CDR1 and CDR2: SEHNR and FQNEAQ (reference sequence). J gave up 0 bases and V 11 bases, and 5 bases lay outside the gene matches. The CDR3 DNA follows: TGTGCCTCTGGACAGGGGCTAGCCAAAAACATTCAGTACTTC. This encodes CASGQGLAKNIQYF.

This clonotype was counted only a few times. The J gene is TRBJ2-5, the V gene TRBV20-1; TRBD1 matches 10 bases. This CDR3 has 16 amino acids. With 0 bases clipped from V and 5 bases from J, the junction kept 9 bases outside the gene matches. CDR1 and CDR2 (germline): DFQATT, SNEGSKA (reference sequence). The CDR3 spells CSARDRQGARWETQYF. CDR3 in DNA: TGCAGTGCTAGAGATCGACAGGGGGCACGTTGGGAGACCCAGTACTTC.

A few counts support this clonotype. The rearrangement links TRBV10-3 to TRBJ2-7; possibly TRBD1 for D (8 bases). The CDR3 spans 15 residues. The V gene's germline CDR1 is ENHRY and CDR2 SYGVKD. The germline V and J ends were trimmed by 3 bases and 3 bases, with 15 bases remaining between them. The CDR3 sequence is CAISEGQGGVYEQYF. The CDR3 DNA follows: TGTGCCATCAGTGAAGGACAGGGAGGGGTCTACGAGCAGTACTTC.

The V and J genes are TRBV28 and TRBJ1-2; 7 bases match TRBD1. CDR1 is MDHEN, CDR2 SYDVKM, per germline. The CDR3 runs 14 residues. J lost 4 bases, V lost 3 bases, and 5 bases had no gene match. The DNA of the CDR3 is TGTGCCAGCAGTTTGAACAGGGGTTTCTATGGCTACACCTTC. Translated: CASSLNRGFYGYTF.

The V call is TRBV9, the J call TRBJ2-3, with D unresolved. The V end lost 0 bases, the J end lost 7 bases, and 12 bases lay between the germline ends. Germline lookup yields CDR1 SGDLS and CDR2 YYNGEE. This CDR3 spans 14 amino acids. The CDR3 reads CASSVGPTTNTQYF. In nucleotides, the CDR3 is TGTGCCAGCAGCGTAGGGCCAACCACGAATACGCAGTATTTT.

J is TRBJ1-4 and V is TRBV10-2, with 7 positions matching TRBD1. This CDR3 is built from 16 residues. The V gene's germline CDR1 is WSHSY and CDR2 SAAADI. Germline trimming cut 6 bases from V and 8 bases from J; bases unmatched to any gene: 15. The CDR3 nucleotides read TGCGCCAGCAGCAATGGGAGGGGGCGAAAGGAGGAAAAACTGTTTTTT. It is translated as CASSNGRGRKEEKLFF.

V usage is TRBV12-3 or TRBV12-4 and J usage is TRBJ2-7, with D hard to call. The germline V and J ends were trimmed by 2 bases and 1 base, with 12 bases remaining between them. The CDR3 sequence is 15 residues long. CDR3 loop: CASSLRASSSYEQYF. Here the CDR3 DNA reads TGTGCCAGCAGTTTAAGGGCCAGTTCGTCCTACGAGCAGTACTTC.

This clonotype occurred a few times. The chain couples TRBV12-3 or TRBV12-4 to TRBJ1-5, with D possibly being TRBD1 (6 bases). Trimming cost V 5 bases and J 4 bases, with 15 bases left between them. This CDR3 comprises 15 residues. CDR3 sequence reads: CASSVTGIRNQPQHF. In nucleotides, the CDR3 is TGTGCCAGCAGTGTTACAGGGATAAGAAATCAGCCCCAGCATTTT.

V is TRBV20-1 and J is TRBJ2-5; no clear D gene. The CDR3 totals 12 residues. Germline V CDR1 and CDR2: DFQATT, SNEGSKA (reference sequence). V was clipped by 5 bases and J by 3 bases, with 10 bases between them. DNA of the CDR3: TGCAGTGCTGGGCCGAAAAAAGAGACCCAGTACTTC. Residues: CSAGPKKETQYF.

The V gene is TRBV29-1, the J gene TRBJ2-3, with TRBD1 identical over 8 bases. Germline lookup yields CDR1 SQVTM and CDR2 ANQGSEA. The J segment lost 0 bases and the V segment lost 8 bases, leaving 7 bases of the junction unmatched. The CDR3 consists of 14 residues. This chain's CDR3 is CSFFRDRSTDTQYF. In nucleotides, the CDR3 is TGCAGCTTTTTCCGGGACAGGAGCACAGATACGCAGTATTTT.

This chain links TRBV13 with TRBJ2-1; 9 positions match TRBD2. V lost 4 bases to trimming and J lost 6 bases; unmatched junction nucleotides: 7. Germline loops: CDR1 PRHDT, CDR2 FYEKMQ (reference sequence). The CDR3 spans 15 residues. The CDR3 DNA is TGTGCCAGCAGCTCGCGGGTAGCGGGAGCCAATGAGCAGTTCTTC. Residues: CASSSRVAGANEQFF. Filled out from reference TRBV13 and TRBJ2-1, the complete variable domain reads AAGVIQSPRHLIKEKRETATLKCYPIPRHDTVYWYQQGPGQDPQFLISFYEKMQSDKGSIPDRFSAQQFSDYHSELNMSSLELGDSALYFCASSSRVAGANEQFFGPGTRLTVL.

This clonotype came up a few times. The chain uses TRBV10-3 and TRBJ2-3; 9 positions agree with TRBD1. The CDR3 totals 14 residues. Trimming took 10 bases from V and 1 from J; bases not matched to a gene: 6. CDR1 and CDR2 (germline): ENHRY, SYGVKD. The CDR3: CATHRGPGTDTQYF. The CDR3 DNA follows: TGTGCCACACACAGGGGGCCCGGCACAGATACGCAGTATTTT.